Each of the 21 T cell receptor beta chains below was sequenced from the same sample in a study of OX40 agonist ivuxolimab in advanced cancers. Profiling relied on immunoSEQ multiplex PCR, and the TCRdb table lists in-frame clones only, not all of them. The table lists tens of thousands of clones, around 84% of them singletons. The source material was CD4+ or CD8+ T cells sorted from blood, sampled in a trial of the OX40 agonist ivuxolimab. The receptors stem from an adult with an advanced solid tumor such as melanoma, head and neck, liver or kidney cancer.

This clone was detected once. This chain joins TRBV9 and TRBJ2-7, with TRBD1 matching 8 bases. With 1 base clipped from V and 6 bases from J, the junction kept 9 bases outside the gene matches. The CDR3 runs 15 residues. Germline assignment: CDR1 SGDLS and CDR2 YYNGEE. The CDR3 nucleotides read TGTGCCAGCAGCGTATACCGGACAGGGAAAGTCGAGCAGTACTTC. Protein product: CASSVYRTGKVEQYF. The full variable domain, rest sourced from reference TRBV9 and TRBJ2-7, is DSGVTQTPKHLITATGQRVTLRCSPRSGDLSVYWYQQSLDQGLQFLIQYYNGEERAKGNILERFSAQQFPDLHSELNLSSLELGDSALYFCASSVYRTGKVEQYFGPGTRLTVT.

The rearrangement uses TRBV25-1 and TRBJ2-3; D is possibly TRBD2 (5 bases). The V gene's germline CDR1 is MGHDK and CDR2 SYGVNS. CDR3 length: 16 amino acids. Trimming took 0 bases from V and 1 from J, leaving 11 bases between them. The DNA for the CDR3 is TGTGCCAGCAGTGAATATAATCCCGGGGGCACAGATACGCAGTATTTT. Translating gives CASSEYNPGGTDTQYF.

The V and J genes are TRBV10-3 and TRBJ2-2; 8 bases map to TRBD2. Germline lookup yields CDR1 ENHRY and CDR2 SYGVKD. The junction had 7 bases not matched to a gene; V was cut back by 10 bases and J by 3 bases. CDR3 length: 14 amino acids. The CDR3 spells CATASGGYTGELFF. The DNA for the CDR3 is TGTGCCACGGCAAGCGGGGGATACACCGGGGAGCTGTTTTTT.

This chain links TRBV11-3 with TRBJ2-2, with 8 bases identical to TRBD1. Trimming at V came to 5 bases and at J to 7 bases, leaving 9 bases not matched to a gene. Germline CDR1 reads SGHNT; CDR2 reads YENEEA. The CDR3 extends over 15 amino acids. This chain's CDR3 is CASSHGQGVDGELFF. The CDR3 nucleotides read TGTGCCAGCAGCCATGGACAGGGAGTAGACGGGGAGCTGTTTTTT.

The chain couples TRBV6-1 to TRBJ2-5, with D perhaps TRBD1 (5 bases). CDR1 and CDR2 (germline): MNHNS, SASEGT. The CDR3 extends over 15 amino acids. Trimming stripped 10 bases from V and 7 bases from J, with 25 bases between. CDR3 sequence (DNA): TGTGCCATCCGGACACTAAGTATGGGATCGGGGACCCAGTACTTC. It translates to CAIRTLSMGSGTQYF.

The CDR3 reads CASSLTGQGDQPQHF. DNA of the CDR3: TGTGCCAGCAGTTTAACCGGACAGGGCGATCAGCCCCAGCATTTT. The V call is TRBV28, the J call TRBJ1-5; 8 nucleotides match TRBD1. After removal of 2 bases from V and 5 bases from J, the junction contained 5 bases not matched to a gene. This CDR3 has 15 amino acids. The germline V gene has CDR1 MDHEN and CDR2 SYDVKM. Complete variable domain (other parts from reference TRBV28 and TRBJ1-5): DVKVTQSSRYLVKRTGEKVFLECVQDMDHENMFWYRQDPGLGLRLIYFSYDVKMKEKGDIPEGYSVSREKKERFSLILESASTNQTSMYLCASSLTGQGDQPQHFGDGTRLSIL.

This clone has a single count. V and J are TRBV5-1 and TRBJ2-5; D gene unclear. V lost 0 bases, J lost 3 bases, and 0 bases lay in between. The germline V gene has CDR1 SGHRS and CDR2 YFSETQ. This CDR3 contains 11 residues. CDR3 region: CASSLEETQYF. CDR3 nucleotide sequence: TGCGCCAGCAGCTTGGAAGAGACCCAGTACTTC.

V gene TRBV2 combines with J gene TRBJ1-2, with 9 bases fitting TRBD1. J lost 2 bases, V lost 5 bases, and 6 bases had no gene match. The CDR3 loop spans 15 amino acids. Germline CDR1 reads SNHLY; CDR2 reads FYNNEI. Here the CDR3 DNA reads TGTGCCAGCAGTATCGGGACAGGGAGGAACTATGGCTACACCTTC. It codes for CASSIGTGRNYGYTF.

This chain joins TRBV28 and TRBJ1-4, with D tentatively TRBD1 (5 bases). Trimming stripped 2 bases from V and 11 bases from J, with 12 bases between. This CDR3 has 13 amino acids. CDR1 is MDHEN, CDR2 SYDVKM, per germline. The DNA for the CDR3 is TGTGCCAGCAGTTTAGGAGGGGAAGGTAAACTGTTTTTT. Its translation is CASSLGGEGKLFF. The full variable domain, its missing parts supplied by reference TRBV28 and TRBJ1-4, is DVKVTQSSRYLVKRTGEKVFLECVQDMDHENMFWYRQDPGLGLRLIYFSYDVKMKEKGDIPEGYSVSREKKERFSLILESASTNQTSMYLCASSLGGEGKLFFGSGTQLSVL.

In its sample, this clone was seen a few times. V usage is TRBV6-1 and J usage is TRBJ1-2, with TRBD1 matching over 11 bases. Germline loops: CDR1 MNHNS, CDR2 SASEGT. Trimming took 3 bases from V and 4 from J; bases not matched to a gene: 1. This CDR3 contains 14 residues. The CDR3 protein is CASSEGTGGYGYTF. In DNA form, the CDR3 reads TGTGCCAGCAGTGAGGGGACAGGGGGCTATGGCTACACCTTC.

This chain uses TRBV12-5 with TRBJ2-4, with D unresolved. V was trimmed by 2 bases and J by 0 bases, leaving 8 bases between them. In germline, CDR1 is LGHNT, CDR2 FRNRAP. The CDR3 spans 15 residues. The CDR3 reads CASGLTGIAKNIQYF. The CDR3 nucleotides are TGTGCTAGTGGTTTGACTGGGATAGCCAAAAACATTCAGTACTTC.

The chain carries TRBV19 and TRBJ1-3; maybe TRBD1 (6 bases). Trimming stripped 4 bases from V and 4 bases from J, with 8 bases between. The CDR3 contains 13 residues. Looked up from germline, CDR1 is LNHDA and CDR2 is SQIVND (reference sequence). CDR3 coding DNA: TGTGCCAGTAGTAGGACAGAAGGAAACACCATATATTTT. Its translation: CASSRTEGNTIYF.

A few counts support this clone. Other DNA variants within this sample encode the same CDR3. The chain employs TRBV7-2 and TRBJ2-4; TRBD1 agrees at 10 bases. V gave up 8 bases and J gave up 8 bases; unmatched junction bases: 6. In germline, CDR1 is SGHTA, CDR2 FQGNSA. The CDR3 is 13 amino acids. CDR3 protein: CASGGGTGDIQYF. The CDR3 nucleotides are TGTGCCAGCGGAGGAGGGACAGGGGACATTCAGTACTTC.

The gene calls are TRBV11-3 and TRBJ2-2; possible D gene TRBD1, 6 bases. This CDR3 comprises 14 residues. Between the trimmed V and J ends, which lost 5 bases and 4 bases, there was a span of 11 bases. Germline CDR1 SGHNT, CDR2 YENEEA. This CDR3 reads CASSLTGTTGELFF. CDR3 sequence (DNA): TGTGCCAGCAGCCTTACAGGGACCACCGGGGAGCTGTTTTTT.

This chain joins TRBV6-5 and TRBJ1-1; D is unclear. CDR3 length: 13 amino acids. V dropped 6 bases and J dropped 0 bases, with 8 bases sitting between them. Per germline, CDR1 MNHEY and CDR2 SVGAGI. The CDR3 reads CASSSMMNTEAFF. For the CDR3, the DNA is TGTGCCAGCAGCTCCATGATGAACACTGAAGCTTTCTTT.

This sequence joins TRBV6-5 and TRBJ1-2; possibly TRBD1 for D (5 bases). The germline V gene has CDR1 MNHEY and CDR2 SVGAGI. CDR3 size: 15 residues. V gave up 6 bases and J gave up 3 bases, with 17 bases separating them. CDR3 in amino acids: CASSRPGVPYYGYTF. DNA of the CDR3: TGTGCCAGCAGCCGCCCGGGGGTACCGTACTATGGCTACACCTTC.

V gene TRBV28 combines with J gene TRBJ2-7; perhaps D is TRBD1 or TRBD2 (5 bases each). CDR1 is MDHEN, CDR2 SYDVKM, per germline. The CDR3 extends over 15 amino acids. The V gene lost 4 bases and the J gene lost 2 bases, with 15 bases spanning the gap. The CDR3 is CASSSTGTPTYEQYF. CDR3 DNA: TGTGCCAGCAGTTCCACCGGGACGCCTACCTACGAGCAGTACTTC.

This clone was counted a single time. The CDR3: CASSPTSGGQTYEQYF. In DNA, the CDR3 is TGTGCCAGCTCACCAACTAGCGGGGGGCAAACCTACGAGCAGTACTTC. The rearrangement links TRBV18 to TRBJ2-7; 12 bases align to TRBD2. The CDR3 has 16 residues. CDR1 is KGHSH, CDR2 LQKENI, per germline. J gave up 2 bases and V 2 bases, and 4 bases lay outside the gene matches.

The V and J genes are TRBV19 and TRBJ2-7; D is tentatively TRBD1 or TRBD2 (6 bases each). With 5 bases removed from V and 0 bases from J, the gap between germline ends came to 8 bases. CDR1 and CDR2 (germline): LNHDA, SQIVND (reference sequence). The CDR3 contains 13 residues. The CDR3 DNA follows: TGTGCCAGTAGTGAGGGGGGCTCCTACGAGCAGTACTTC. Its protein product is CASSEGGSYEQYF. The whole variable domain, remainder taken from reference TRBV19 and TRBJ2-7, is DGGITQSPKYLFRKEGQNVTLSCEQNLNHDAMYWYRQDPGQGLRLIYYSQIVNDFQKGDIAEGYSVSREKKESFPLTVTSAQKNPTAFYLCASSEGGSYEQYFGPGTRLTVT.

This rearrangement joins TRBV7-2 to TRBJ2-3, with 10 bases identical to TRBD2. CDR3 size: 16 residues. V was pared by 3 bases and J by 0 bases, with 3 bases of the junction left unmatched. Germline values: CDR1 SGHTA, CDR2 FQGNSA. DNA for the CDR3: TGTGCCAGCAGCTTCACTAGCGGGGCAAGCACAGATACGCAGTATTTT. Its translation is CASSFTSGASTDTQYF.

This clone was picked up a small number of times. CDR3 loop: CASSSGRGGGTEAFF. DNA of the CDR3: TGCGCCAGCAGCTCGGGCAGGGGCGGTGGGACTGAAGCTTTCTTT. The gene calls are TRBV5-1 and TRBJ1-1, with TRBD1 as a possible D gene (6 bases). The CDR3 length is 15 residues. Germline-derived CDR1 and CDR2 are SGHRS and YFSETQ. V dropped 3 bases and J dropped 5 bases, with 17 bases sitting between them.